The T cell receptor beta chain described here comes from a study of CD8+CD57+ T cells in acquired aplastic anemia. Study in general: Sorted CD4+ and CD8+ cells yielded DNA averaging around 3.2 ug. On average, healthy donors gave some 11 million reads for CD4+ cells. Study conclusions and caveats: Simpson's diversity of CD8+ cells was not significantly different in patients compared with controls.

Concerning this clonotype itself: Its antigen is still unknown.

Genomic DNA served as template for TCR beta VDJ and CDR3 profiling. In TCRdb, the reads were re-called with MiXCR into one record per CDR3 protein. The sample has about 130,000 distinct CDR3 sequences; around 50% are singletons. Material for sequencing was sorted CD4+, CD8+, or CD8+CD57+ T cells (not recorded which) from PBMCs. The TCR was taken from a human donor in good health, serving as a control.

CDR3 nucleotides: TGTACCACCAAAATAGACACTGAATATGGCTACACCTTC. Its translation: CTTKIDTEYGYTF. This chain connects TRBV10-3 to TRBJ1-2; D not certain. Germline lookup yields CDR1 ENHRY and CDR2 SYGVKD. The CDR3 is 13 residues long.